This T cell receptor (beta chain) was retrieved from a study of cytomegalovirus exposure and HLA in healthy donors. Germline V gene lookup returns CDR1 LGHNA and CDR2 YSLEER. V lost 2 bases and J lost 0; bases outside the gene matches: 11. The CDR3 is 21 residues long. The PCR had 60 Vbeta and 13 Jbeta primers. This table comes from immunoSEQ multiplex PCR, and its TCRdb copy is limited to in-frame clones, with some not included. This sample has 200,000 or so clones; 82% occur once, and the top ten carry 6% to 8%. The V gene is TRBV4-3, the J gene TRBJ2-1, with 15 nucleotides matching TRBD2. What was sequenced was PBMCs. The clonotype comes from a woman in her 50s in good health and CMV-seropositive. DNA for the CDR3: TGCGCCAGCAGCCAACATCTGGGACTAGCGGGGGGCCCTAGCTCCTACAATGAGCAGTTCTTC. This sequence encodes CASSQHLGLAGGPSSYNEQFF.